These 20 T cell receptor beta chains originate from one sample sequenced in a study of sequential checkpoint blockade in melanoma. Treatment described: randomized to nivolumab then ipilimumab (arm A) or the reverse (arm B). Produced via immunoSEQ multiplex PCR; TCRdb's table is partial and in-frame only. The repertoire has over 10,000 clones, 25% to 30% of them found once; the top ten carry approximately 16%. This specimen was tumor tissue (inferred from file names), taken from a patient given nivolumab and ipilimumab in sequence. The receptors stem from a human donor with melanoma.

In its sample, this clone was seen once. The V gene is TRBV29-1, the J gene TRBJ2-2; perhaps TRBD1 as D (8 bases). Germline-derived CDR1 and CDR2 are SQVTM and ANQGSEA. The CDR3 is 14 amino acids. V shed 4 bases and J shed 3 bases, with 12 bases lying between them. CDR3 nucleotides: TGCAGCGTTGGGACAGGGAGGGACACCGGGGAGCTGTTTTTT. The encoded protein is CSVGTGRDTGELFF.

This clone showed up just a few times. The chain has TRBV6-8 and TRBJ2-3; D may be TRBD1 or TRBD2 (5 bases each). This CDR3 contains 13 residues. Trimming took off 6 bases at V and 4 bases at J, with 11 bases between the two ends. Looked up from germline, CDR1 is MNHGY and CDR2 is SAAAGT. The CDR3 is CASSGAGPDTQYF. The CDR3 nucleotides read TGTGCCAGCAGCGGGGCGGGCCCAGATACGCAGTATTTT.

V gene TRBV12-5 combines with J gene TRBJ2-2; D call uncertain. This CDR3 has 15 residues. V lost 0 bases to trimming and J lost 4 bases, with 9 bases between them. Per the germline V gene, CDR1 is LGHNT and CDR2 is FRNRAP. The CDR3 DNA reads as TGTGCTAGTGGTTTGGTAGGGTCGAGCACCGGGGAGCTGTTTTTT. As protein: CASGLVGSSTGELFF.

This clone has just a few counts. This sequence joins TRBV6-8 and TRBJ2-7, with 9 bases matching TRBD1. V trimming: 0 bases; J trimming: 5 bases; junction bases outside the gene matches: 5. Germline V gene lookup returns CDR1 MNHGY and CDR2 SAAAGT. The CDR3 totals 15 residues. The CDR3: CASSYSGTGRDEQYF. CDR3 in DNA: TGTGCCAGCAGTTACTCCGGGACAGGGAGGGACGAGCAGTACTTC.

The table lists this clone with a count of one. The chain combines TRBV5-1 with TRBJ2-7; unclear D gene. CDR3 length: 14 residues. The germline CDR1 and CDR2 sequences are SGHRS and YFSETQ. The V gene lost 4 bases and the J gene lost 2 bases, with 13 bases spanning the gap. The CDR3: CASSRTGPTYEQYF. The CDR3 nucleotides are TGCGCCAGCAGCCGAACCGGGCCAACCTACGAGCAGTACTTC.

This clone was detected only a few times. This chain joins TRBV6-8 and TRBJ1-3, with a tentative D call TRBD1 (5 bases). V lost 5 bases to trimming and J lost 0 bases, with 11 bases between them. The CDR3 is 15 residues long. Germline V lookup: CDR1 MNHGY, CDR2 SAAAGT. The DNA of the CDR3 is TGTGCCAGCAGTCCCCGGGACGGCTCTGGAAACACCATATATTTT. Its translation is CASSPRDGSGNTIYF.

The CDR3 is CASSPSTDTQYF. For the CDR3, the DNA is TGTGCCAGCAGTCCCAGCACAGATACGCAGTATTTT. The rearrangement joins TRBV28 to TRBJ2-3; D is undetermined. Trimming removed 5 bases at V and 0 bases at J, with 3 bases between. The CDR3 is 12 residues long. The germline V gene encodes CDR1 MDHEN and CDR2 SYDVKM. Variable domain in full (rest from reference TRBV28 and TRBJ2-3): DVKVTQSSRYLVKRTGEKVFLECVQDMDHENMFWYRQDPGLGLRLIYFSYDVKMKEKGDIPEGYSVSREKKERFSLILESASTNQTSMYLCASSPSTDTQYFGPGTRLTVL.

The chain uses TRBV19 and TRBJ1-5; D uncertain. Germline CDR1 is LNHDA and CDR2 is SQIVND (reference sequence). CDR3 length: 13 residues. Trimming shortened V by 2 bases and J by 5 bases, and 7 bases separated the two germline ends. CDR3 protein: CASSIKPDQPQHF. The CDR3 DNA sequence: TGTGCCAGTAGTATAAAGCCCGATCAGCCCCAGCATTTT. Drawing the rest from reference TRBV19 and TRBJ1-5, the complete variable domain is DGGITQSPKYLFRKEGQNVTLSCEQNLNHDAMYWYRQDPGQGLRLIYYSQIVNDFQKGDIAEGYSVSREKKESFPLTVTSAQKNPTAFYLCASSIKPDQPQHFGDGTRLSIL.

The gene calls are TRBV11-3 and TRBJ1-2, with D maybe TRBD1 (6 bases). The CDR3 is made up of 14 amino acids. Germline lookup yields CDR1 SGHNT and CDR2 YENEEA. V lost 0 bases and J 4 bases, leaving 9 bases between the germline ends. CDR3 bases: TGTGCCAGCAGCTTAGATGGACAGATCTATGGCTACACCTTC. As protein: CASSLDGQIYGYTF.

The genes are TRBV29-1 and TRBJ1-1; TRBD1 aligns across 7 bases. There are 14 residues in the CDR3. Looked up from germline, CDR1 is SQVTM and CDR2 is ANQGSEA. V was pared by 2 bases and J by 7 bases, with 10 bases of the junction left unmatched. This CDR3 is CSVETGDSSDEAFF. The CDR3 nucleotides read TGCAGCGTTGAAACGGGGGACAGTTCAGATGAAGCTTTCTTT. The whole variable domain, remainder taken from reference TRBV29-1 and TRBJ1-1, is SAVISQKPSRDICQRGTSLTIQCQVDSQVTMMFWYRQQPGQSLTLIATANQGSEATYESGFVIDKFPISRPNLTFSTLTVSNMSPEDSSIYLCSVETGDSSDEAFFGQGTRLTVV.

The V and J genes are TRBV18 and TRBJ2-7; 10 nucleotides align to TRBD1. CDR1 is KGHSH, CDR2 LQKENI, per germline. V lost 2 bases and J lost 4; bases outside the gene matches: 5. The CDR3 runs to 15 residues. CDR3 sequence: CASSPGTGVYYEQYF. The CDR3 region has the DNA TGTGCCAGCTCACCAGGGACAGGGGTCTATTACGAGCAGTACTTC.

This rearrangement joins TRBV29-1 to TRBJ2-1, with 9 nucleotides matching TRBD2. J gave up 8 bases and V 1 base, and 6 bases lay outside the gene matches. Germline lookup yields CDR1 SQVTM and CDR2 ANQGSEA. There are 14 residues in the CDR3. Here the CDR3 reads CSVEVSGRPDEQFF. CDR3 DNA: TGCAGCGTTGAAGTTAGCGGGAGACCAGATGAGCAGTTCTTC.

The chain uses TRBV18 and TRBJ2-7, with D possibly being TRBD1 (6 bases). V lost 6 bases to trimming and J lost 6 bases, with 15 bases between them. This CDR3 has 13 amino acids. Germline CDR1 is KGHSH and CDR2 is LQKENI. CDR3 residues: CASSLGQLLEQYF. The CDR3 DNA follows: TGTGCCAGCTCCCTCGGACAGCTTCTCGAGCAGTACTTC.

This clone has ten or more counts. The chain employs TRBV11-3 and TRBJ2-1; possible D gene TRBD2, 5 bases. Deletions cut 2 bases from V and 6 bases from J, with 14 bases between. The CDR3 is made up of 15 amino acids. The germline V gene has CDR1 SGHNT and CDR2 YENEEA. The DNA of the CDR3 is TGTGCCAGCAGCTTAAACCCAGATGGGAGCAATGAGCAGTTCTTC. This translates into CASSLNPDGSNEQFF.

This clone has a handful of counts. The chain has TRBV6-8 and TRBJ1-3; a possible D gene is TRBD1 (6 bases). The germline V gene has CDR1 MNHGY and CDR2 SAAAGT. V shed 10 bases and J shed 2 bases, with 15 bases lying between them. This CDR3 is built from 14 residues. The CDR3 region is CATLGQSAGNTIYF. CDR3 nucleotide sequence: TGTGCCACGCTAGGACAGTCAGCTGGAAACACCATATATTTT.

Many counts were recorded for this clone. J is TRBJ2-5 and V is TRBV4-2; 16 nucleotides agree with TRBD2. V trimming: 0 bases; J trimming: 5 bases; junction bases outside the gene matches: 15. Per the germline V gene, CDR1 is LGHNA and CDR2 is YNFKEQ. CDR3 size: 21 residues. The CDR3 region has the DNA TGTGCCAGCAGCCAAGATCTCACGCCACAGGGACTAGCGGGAGGGCCTGAGACCCAGTACTTC. This sequence encodes CASSQDLTPQGLAGGPETQYF.

The chain has TRBV6-7 and TRBJ2-7; D is unresolved. TRBV6-7 is an ORF, and what it does is uncertain. With 5 bases removed from V and 1 base from J, the gap between germline ends came to 3 bases. The CDR3 has 11 residues. The CDR3 sequence is CASSNSYEQYF. The CDR3 DNA sequence: TGTGCCAGCAGTAATTCCTACGAGCAGTACTTC.

J is TRBJ2-3 and V is TRBV27; D perhaps matches TRBD1 (6 bases). Germline CDR1 MNHEY, CDR2 SMNVEV (reference sequence). CDR3 length: 15 amino acids. V dropped 4 bases and J dropped 8 bases, with 19 bases sitting between them. For the CDR3, the DNA is TGTGCCAGCAGTTGGTCTCAGGGGATTCCCGGTACGCAGTATTTT. Translating gives CASSWSQGIPGTQYF.

The CDR3 sequence is CSVEDRGTGFSSGNTIYF. For the CDR3, the DNA is TGCAGCGTTGAAGACCGAGGGACAGGGTTTAGCTCTGGAAACACCATATATTTT. The chain couples TRBV29-1 to TRBJ1-3, with 9 bases matching TRBD1. The CDR3 runs 18 residues. Germline loops: CDR1 SQVTM, CDR2 ANQGSEA. V gave up 0 bases and J gave up 0 bases; unmatched junction bases: 9.

V is TRBV7-4 and J is TRBJ2-2, with a weak D call TRBD2 (5 bases). V was pared by 4 bases and J by 6 bases, with 9 bases between. CDR3 length equals 13 residues. CDR1 is SGHVT and CDR2 is SQSDAQ in the germline V gene. CDR3 sequence (DNA): TGTGCCAGCAGCTCCGGACTGGCCGGGGAGCTGTTTTTT. It is translated as CASSSGLAGELFF.